A selection of T cell receptor beta chains follows, all from one sample in a study of CD8+ T cells in alopecia areata. This table comes from immunoSEQ multiplex PCR, and its TCRdb copy is limited to in-frame clones, with some not included. The sample lists 200,000 to 250,000 clones; less than 65% were seen once. Sequenced material: CD4+ T cells sorted from blood, taken at week 4, from a patient treated with tofacitinib. These receptors all come from a human donor with alopecia areata. The CDR3 runs from the conserved cysteine through the conserved F or W. The D gene is left open where the match is weak. Size tells how often a clone was seen (once, few, many) or the class of an expanded clone, and some rows leave it out.

CDR3aa	CDR3nt	v_gene	j_gene	abundance	d_gene
CAWRASGNEQFF	TGTGCCTGGAGGGCCAGCGGGAATGAGCAGTTCTTC	TRBV30	TRBJ2-1	-	-
CASSEGGPPYEQYF	TGTGCCAGCAGTGAAGGGGGCCCTCCCTACGAGCAGTACTTC	TRBV2	TRBJ2-7	few	-
CASSRPGIYEQYF	TGTGCCAGCAGCAGACCGGGGATCTACGAGCAGTACTTC	TRBV6-5	TRBJ2-7	-	-
CASSQWVRENNEQFF	TGCGCCAGCAGTCAATGGGTTCGGGAAAACAATGAGCAGTTCTTC	TRBV23-1	TRBJ2-1	few	-
CAWEGQGNQPQHF	TGTGCCTGGGAGGGACAGGGAAATCAGCCCCAGCATTTT	TRBV30	TRBJ1-5	-	TRBD1
CASPRGGKNQPQHF	TGTGCCAGCCCGCGGGGGGGCAAGAATCAGCCCCAGCATTTT	TRBV27	TRBJ1-5	few	-
CSAYRETEAFF	TGCAGTGCTTACAGGGAAACTGAAGCTTTCTTT	TRBV20-1	TRBJ1-1	-	-
CSARWNTEAFF	TGCAGTGCAAGGTGGAACACTGAAGCTTTCTTT	TRBV20-1	TRBJ1-1	-	-
CAWKPTGGAYNEQFF	TGTGCCTGGAAGCCGACAGGGGGCGCATACAATGAGCAGTTCTTC	TRBV30	TRBJ2-1	-	TRBD1
CASSQIANEQFF	TGTGCCAGCAGCCAAATTGCTAATGAGCAGTTCTTC	TRBV4-2	TRBJ2-1	-	-
CASSETGFNQPQHF	TGTGCCAGCAGTGAGACAGGGTTCAATCAGCCCCAGCATTTT	TRBV25-1	TRBJ1-5	-	TRBD1
CASSDGGDYGYTF	TGTGCCAGCAGTGATGGGGGTGACTATGGCTACACCTTC	TRBV2	TRBJ1-2	-	-
CSVNRDTSSYEQYF	TGCAGCGTCAATCGGGACACCTCATCCTACGAGCAGTACTTC	TRBV29-1	TRBJ2-7	once	-
CAWSVAEETQYF	TGTGCCTGGAGTGTAGCGGAAGAGACCCAGTACTTC	TRBV30	TRBJ2-5	-	-
CAWSNPGETQYF	TGTGCCTGGAGCAACCCCGGGGAGACCCAGTACTTC	TRBV30	TRBJ2-5	-	-
CASTPGANVLTF	TGTGCCAGCACCCCGGGGGCCAACGTCCTGACTTTC	TRBV28	TRBJ2-6	-	-
CSSRDRHRASTDTQYF	TGCAGCTCCCGTGACCGCCACCGTGCTAGCACAGATACGCAGTATTTT	TRBV29-1	TRBJ2-3	-	-
CASSPPGWTMGETQYF	TGTGCCAGCTCACCACCCGGCTGGACCATGGGGGAGACCCAGTACTTC	TRBV18	TRBJ2-5	-	-
CASSQTRGVEETQYF	TGTGCCAGCAGCCAGACAAGGGGGGTCGAAGAGACCCAGTACTTC	TRBV7-2	TRBJ2-5	-	-
CASSPGGGKEKLFF	TGTGCCAGCAGCCCCGGCGGGGGAAAAGAAAAACTGTTTTTT	TRBV9	TRBJ1-4	-	-
CARRTRYF	TGTGCCAGACGCACCCGGTACTTC	TRBV19	TRBJ2-5	few	-
CASSLVPGTNTEAFF	TGTGCCAGCAGCTTAGTACCGGGTACGAACACTGAAGCTTTCTTT	TRBV7-2	TRBJ1-1	-	-
CATRRTNYGYTF	TGTGCCACCCGGCGTACTAACTATGGCTACACCTTC	TRBV11-2	TRBJ1-2	-	-
CASSERGWSSYEQYF	TGTGCCAGCAGTGAAAGAGGTTGGAGCTCCTACGAGCAGTACTTC	TRBV2	TRBJ2-7	once	-
CAWRGTGYNSPLHF	TGTGCCTGGAGAGGGACAGGATATAATTCACCCCTCCACTTT	TRBV30	TRBJ1-6	-	TRBD1
CSVGQFREKLFF	TGCAGCGTTGGCCAGTTTCGAGAAAAACTGTTTTTT	TRBV29-1	TRBJ1-4	-	-
CASSSTLWEPYEAFF	TGTGCCAGCAGCTCTACTCTGTGGGAACCCTATGAAGCTTTCTTT	TRBV7-9	TRBJ1-1	few	-
CASKWDLRNTGELFF	TGTGCCAGCAAGTGGGACTTACGTAACACCGGGGAGCTGTTTTTT	TRBV27	TRBJ2-2	few	-
CSVLIDSNQPQHF	TGCAGCGTGCTGATAGATAGCAATCAGCCCCAGCATTTT	TRBV29-1	TRBJ1-5	few	-
CSLLRTGRNEQFF	TGCAGCCTACTCCGGACAGGGCGGAATGAGCAGTTCTTC	TRBV29-1	TRBJ2-1	-	TRBD1
CSVQGAAQETQYF	TGCAGCGTTCAGGGGGCAGCCCAAGAGACCCAGTACTTC	TRBV29-1	TRBJ2-5	few	TRBD1
CASSEAQGEVQPQHF	TGTGCCAGCAGTGAAGCGCAGGGGGAGGTTCAGCCCCAGCATTTT	TRBV2	TRBJ1-5	-	TRBD1
CASSFSVGYEQYF	TGTGCTAGCAGCTTCTCCGTAGGATACGAGCAGTACTTC	TRBV7-7	TRBJ2-7	-	-
CASSDYGGSYGYTF	TGTGCCAGCAGTGATTACGGGGGGAGCTATGGCTACACCTTC	TRBV25-1	TRBJ1-2	-	-
CASSLGRTSGYTF	TGTGCCAGCAGCTTGGGAAGGACTAGCGGCTACACCTTC	TRBV5-6	TRBJ1-2	-	-
CASSPGRGEGGYTF	TGTGCCAGCAGCCCCGGACGTGGAGAAGGTGGCTACACCTTC	TRBV11-1	TRBJ1-2	few	-
CASRLGHLSTDTQYF	TGCGCCAGCAGGCTGGGACATTTGAGCACAGATACGCAGTATTTT	TRBV4-1	TRBJ2-3	-	-
CASSSTDNRGHIQYF	TGTGCCAGCAGCTCGACGGACAATCGGGGCCACATTCAGTACTTC	TRBV11-3	TRBJ2-4	-	-
CASSMTSGVNIQYF	TGTGCCAGTAGTATGACTAGCGGGGTGAACATTCAGTACTTC	TRBV19	TRBJ2-4	once	TRBD2
CASSSVRGLRGTQYF	TGTGCCAGCAGCTCCGTGAGAGGGTTGAGGGGGACCCAGTACTTC	TRBV11-2	TRBJ2-5	-	-
CATRQTGGTYEQYF	TGTGCCACCCGCCAAACAGGGGGAACCTACGAGCAGTACTTC	TRBV5-4	TRBJ2-7	-	TRBD1
CASTPGTGTSPLHF	TGTGCCAGCACCCCCGGGACAGGGACTTCACCCCTCCACTTT	TRBV9	TRBJ1-6	-	TRBD1
CASSLLGGRTFTGELFF	TGTGCCAGCAGCTTGTTAGGTGGCAGAACCTTCACCGGGGAGCTGTTTTTT	TRBV5-6	TRBJ2-2	once	-
CASSQGGQTPVYEQYF	TGCGCCAGCAGCCAAGGTGGGCAGACCCCAGTCTACGAGCAGTACTTC	TRBV4-1	TRBJ2-7	few	-